This T cell receptor beta chain originates from a study of blood T cell repertoires in COVID-19. At the level of the study: Sites across the United States, Italy and Spain contributed samples from acute and convalescent COVID-19.

With 6 bases clipped from V and 0 bases from J, the junction kept 9 bases outside the gene matches. The CDR3 spans 16 residues. The V gene's germline CDR1 is WSHSY and CDR2 SAAADI. In the original analysis: Reference gene primer amplification gave estimated nucleated cell counts. Sequenced by immunoSEQ multiplex PCR; TCRdb stores in-frame clones only, minus some. That table is the source of V, J and clone size, and D and trimming were worked out from the DNA. The data show roughly 66,000 clones, approximately 91% seen once. Material for sequencing was peripheral blood. This TCR was sampled from a human donor in a cohort sampled during active COVID-19. The V gene is TRBV10-2, the J gene TRBJ2-3; 7 bases are shared with TRBD2. CDR3 protein: CASRGLAGASTDTQYF. In nucleotides, the CDR3 is TGCGCCAGCAGGGGGTTAGCGGGTGCTAGCACAGATACGCAGTATTTT.